The 12 T cell receptor beta chains below were found in one sample sequenced in a study of spatial heterogeneity in lung cancer. TCRdb used MiXCR to reprocess the 5' RACE reads, holding one entry per CDR3 protein. Of approximately 13,000 distinct CDR3 sequences listed, around 5% are singletons. Study-wide points: Intratumoral expanded alpha and beta TCR counts were found to track tumor mutation counts.

These TCRs are of unknown antigen specificity. This sample's time point: sample taken at primary tumor resection. The material sequenced was lung tumor tissue, taken at surgery. The source of these receptors is a male donor with early-stage non-small cell lung cancer.

This clonotype was counted ten times or more. The CDR3 nucleotides are TGCAGTGCGGACCGGGACAGCACAGATACGCAGTATTTT. It specifies CSADRDSTDTQYF. The chain has TRBV20-1 and TRBJ2-3; D assignment may be TRBD1 or TRBD2 (5 bases each). Trimming left V 6 bases short and J 0 bases short, with 10 bases between. CDR3 size: 13 residues. Germline lookup yields CDR1 DFQATT and CDR2 SNEGSKA (reference sequence).

This clonotype was detected ten times or more. The chain couples TRBV7-2 to TRBJ1-6; D may be TRBD1 (5 bases). The V end was cut by 5 bases, the J end by 6 bases, with 17 bases between. The V gene's germline CDR1 is SGHTA and CDR2 FQGNSA. The length of the CDR3 is 16 residues. In DNA, the CDR3 is TGTGCCAGCAGCCAGAACCAGGGACCGGTTAATTCACCCCTCCACTTT. This sequence encodes CASSQNQGPVNSPLHF. Filled out from reference TRBV7-2 and TRBJ1-6, the complete variable domain reads GAGVSQSPSNKVTEKGKDVELRCDPISGHTALYWYRQSLGQGLEFLIYFQGNSAPDKSGLPSDRFSAERTGGSVSTLTIQRTQQEDSAVYLCASSQNQGPVNSPLHFGNGTRLTVT.

The V gene is TRBV18, the J gene TRBJ2-2; D gene uncertain. The CDR3 is made up of 16 amino acids. Germline CDR1 and CDR2: KGHSH and LQKENI. Trimming stripped 0 bases from V and 1 base from J, with 9 bases between. The CDR3 nucleotides read TGTGCCAGCTCACCACCTGGTTACGGGAACACCGGGGAGCTGTTTTTT. Protein: CASSPPGYGNTGELFF.

There are many counts of this clonotype. J is TRBJ2-1 and V is TRBV9, with D tentatively TRBD1 (6 bases). Germline values: CDR1 SGDLS, CDR2 YYNGEE. The V gene lost 5 bases and the J gene lost 4 bases, with 10 bases spanning the gap. The CDR3 runs 13 residues. The CDR3 sequence is CASRQGHYNEQFF. The CDR3 nucleotides are TGTGCCAGCAGGCAGGGGCATTACAATGAGCAGTTCTTC.

This clonotype was picked up many times. The V and J genes are TRBV30 and TRBJ2-5; D might be TRBD1 (6 bases). This CDR3 contains 13 residues. Trimming stripped 3 bases from V and 4 bases from J, with 12 bases between. Germline V gene sequence: CDR1 GTSNPN, CDR2 SVGIG (reference sequence). CDR3 amino acids: CAWSRNRVETQYF. For the CDR3, the DNA is TGTGCCTGGAGCCGAAACAGGGTAGAGACCCAGTACTTC.

The sample holds many counts of this clonotype. This chain uses TRBV6-2 or TRBV6-3 with TRBJ2-2, with TRBD2 matching over 10 bases. With 2 bases clipped from V and 4 bases from J, the junction kept 10 bases outside the gene matches. CDR3 length: 18 residues. Germline V gene lookup returns CDR1 MNHEY and CDR2 SVGEGT. The CDR3 DNA is TGTGCCAGCAGTTACCACCCCGCTAGCGGGAGTGTCACCGGGGAGCTGTTTTTT. This sequence encodes CASSYHPASGSVTGELFF.

This clonotype was seen many times. V gene TRBV27 combines with J gene TRBJ1-5; perhaps TRBD1 as D (5 bases). Germline V gene sequence: CDR1 MNHEY, CDR2 SMNVEV (reference sequence). The CDR3 extends over 16 amino acids. V was clipped by 0 bases and J by 4 bases, with 13 bases between them. The CDR3 DNA reads TGTGCCAGCAGTTTATCGAGGGACCCACTGAATCAGCCCCAGCATTTT. Amino acids: CASSLSRDPLNQPQHF.

This clonotype has more than one count but fewer than ten. The chain employs TRBV10-3 and TRBJ1-6; TRBD1 might be the D (6 bases). Per germline, CDR1 ENHRY and CDR2 SYGVKD. This CDR3 is built from 16 residues. The V gene lost 11 bases and the J gene lost 0 bases, with 17 bases spanning the gap. CDR3 in DNA: TGTGCCTCGCGCGGGGACACGAGCTCCTATAATTCACCCCTCCACTTT. As protein: CASRGDTSSYNSPLHF.

This clonotype came up many times. The V gene is TRBV9, the J gene TRBJ2-1; D is unresolved. The CDR3 has 12 amino acids. Trimming took off 3 bases at V and 10 bases at J, with 11 bases between the two ends. Germline V CDR1 and CDR2: SGDLS, YYNGEE. CDR3 nucleotide sequence: TGTGCCAGCAGCGCCAGGTGGAGCGAGCAGTTCTTC. This gives the protein CASSARWSEQFF.

At least ten counts were recorded for this clonotype. V gene TRBV20-1 combines with J gene TRBJ2-1, with 12 bases identical to TRBD1. V dropped 1 base and J dropped 8; count of bases not matched to a gene: 6. Germline CDR1 and CDR2: DFQATT and SNEGSKA (reference sequence). This CDR3 comprises 15 residues. The CDR3 region is CSARVWGQGADEQFF. CDR3 DNA: TGCAGTGCTAGAGTATGGGGACAGGGGGCCGATGAGCAGTTCTTC.

This clonotype occurred many times. V and J are TRBV2 and TRBJ2-7; D is unclear. The V and J ends lost 8 bases and 3 bases respectively, with 5 bases between them. CDR1 is SNHLY, CDR2 FYNNEI, per germline. The length of the CDR3 is 10 residues. DNA of the CDR3: TGTGCCAGCCTTCTCTACGAGCAGTACGTC. This codes for CASLLYEQYV.

This clonotype was detected many times. The chain combines TRBV7-3 with TRBJ2-5; D may be TRBD2 (7 bases). Germline V gene sequence: CDR1 SGHTA, CDR2 FQGTGA. Deletions cut 4 bases from V and 4 bases from J, with 13 bases between. This CDR3 is built from 14 residues. This CDR3 reads CASSSTGGGETQYF. For the CDR3, the DNA is TGTGCCAGCAGCTCAACGGGGGGCGGAGAGACCCAGTACTTC.